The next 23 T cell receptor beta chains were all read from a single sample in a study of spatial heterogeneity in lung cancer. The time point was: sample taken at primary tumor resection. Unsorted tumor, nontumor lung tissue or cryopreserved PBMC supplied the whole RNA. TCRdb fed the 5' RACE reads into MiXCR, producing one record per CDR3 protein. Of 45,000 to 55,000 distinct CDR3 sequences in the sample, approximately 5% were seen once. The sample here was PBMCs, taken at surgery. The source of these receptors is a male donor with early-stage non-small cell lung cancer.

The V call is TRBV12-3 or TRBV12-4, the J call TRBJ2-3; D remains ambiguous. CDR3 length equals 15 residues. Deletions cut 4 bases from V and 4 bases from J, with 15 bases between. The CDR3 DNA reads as TGTGCCAGCAGTTCCTTGCGTAGTTTGGCAGATACGCAGTATTTT. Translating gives CASSSLRSLADTQYF.

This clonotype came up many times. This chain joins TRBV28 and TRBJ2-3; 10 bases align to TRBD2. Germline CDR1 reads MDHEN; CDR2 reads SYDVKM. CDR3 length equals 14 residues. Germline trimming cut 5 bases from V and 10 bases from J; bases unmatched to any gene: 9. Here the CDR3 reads CASSTGTSERAQYF. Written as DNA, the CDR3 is TGTGCCAGCAGTACCGGGACTAGCGAGCGAGCGCAGTATTTT.

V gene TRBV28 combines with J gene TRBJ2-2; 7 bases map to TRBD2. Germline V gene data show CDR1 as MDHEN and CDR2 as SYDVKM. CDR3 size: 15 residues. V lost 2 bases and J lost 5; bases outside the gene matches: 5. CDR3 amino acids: CASSLGRDPTGELFF. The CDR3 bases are TGTGCCAGCAGTTTAGGGAGGGATCCAACCGGGGAGCTGTTTTTT. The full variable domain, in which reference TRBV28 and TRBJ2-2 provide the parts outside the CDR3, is DVKVTQSSRYLVKRTGEKVFLECVQDMDHENMFWYRQDPGLGLRLIYFSYDVKMKEKGDIPEGYSVSREKKERFSLILESASTNQTSMYLCASSLGRDPTGELFFGEGSRLTVL.

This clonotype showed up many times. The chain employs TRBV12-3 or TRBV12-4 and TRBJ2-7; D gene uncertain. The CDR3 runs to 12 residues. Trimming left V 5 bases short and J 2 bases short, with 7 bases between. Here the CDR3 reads CASSPGTYEQYF. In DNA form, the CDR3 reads TGTGCCAGCAGTCCAGGAACCTACGAGCAGTACTTC.

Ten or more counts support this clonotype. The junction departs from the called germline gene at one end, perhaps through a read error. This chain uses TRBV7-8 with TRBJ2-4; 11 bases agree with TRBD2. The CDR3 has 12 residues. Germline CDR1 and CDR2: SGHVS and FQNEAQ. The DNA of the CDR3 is TGTGCCAGCAGCTCCTTAGCGGGAGGGCCCACCTTC. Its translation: CASSSLAGGPTF.

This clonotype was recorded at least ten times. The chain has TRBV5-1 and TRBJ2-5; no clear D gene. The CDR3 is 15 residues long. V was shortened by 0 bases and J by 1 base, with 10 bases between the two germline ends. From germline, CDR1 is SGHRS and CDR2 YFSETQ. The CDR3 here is CASSLGLTLQETQYF. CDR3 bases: TGCGCCAGCAGCTTGGGGTTAACCCTCCAAGAGACCCAGTACTTC.

CDR3 nucleotides: TGTGCCAGCAGCCAGGCCTCCGAGCAGTACTTC. It encodes CASSQASEQYF. V is TRBV3-1 and J is TRBJ2-7; D gene unclear. V dropped 3 bases and J dropped 6 bases, with 6 bases sitting between them. This CDR3 comprises 11 residues. Germline lookup yields CDR1 LGHDT and CDR2 YNNKEL (reference sequence).

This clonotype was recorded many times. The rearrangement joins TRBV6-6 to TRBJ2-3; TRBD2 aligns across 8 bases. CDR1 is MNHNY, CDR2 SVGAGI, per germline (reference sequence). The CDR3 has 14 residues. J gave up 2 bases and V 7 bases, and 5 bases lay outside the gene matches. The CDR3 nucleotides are TGTGCCAGCACTCCTAGCGGGCTCACAGATACGCAGTATTTT. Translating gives CASTPSGLTDTQYF.

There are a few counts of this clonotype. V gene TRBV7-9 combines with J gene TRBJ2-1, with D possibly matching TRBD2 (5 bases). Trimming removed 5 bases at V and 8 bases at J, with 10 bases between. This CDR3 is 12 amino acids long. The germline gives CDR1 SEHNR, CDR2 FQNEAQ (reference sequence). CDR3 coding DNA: TGTGCCAGCAGCCAACACGGGGATGAGCAGTTCTTC. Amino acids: CASSQHGDEQFF. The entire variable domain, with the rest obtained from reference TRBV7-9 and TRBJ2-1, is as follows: DTGVSQNPRHKITKRGQNVTFRCDPISEHNRLYWYRQTLGQGPEFLTYFQNEAQLEKSRLLSDRFSAERPKGSFSTLEIQRTEQGDSAMYLCASSQHGDEQFFGPGTRLTVL.

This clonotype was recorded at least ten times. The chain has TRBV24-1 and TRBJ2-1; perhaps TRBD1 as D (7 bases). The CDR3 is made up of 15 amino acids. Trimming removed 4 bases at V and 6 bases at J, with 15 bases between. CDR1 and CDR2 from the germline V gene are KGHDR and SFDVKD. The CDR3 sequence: CATSDSRQGGNEQFF. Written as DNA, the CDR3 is TGTGCCACCAGTGACTCACGACAGGGAGGCAATGAGCAGTTCTTC.

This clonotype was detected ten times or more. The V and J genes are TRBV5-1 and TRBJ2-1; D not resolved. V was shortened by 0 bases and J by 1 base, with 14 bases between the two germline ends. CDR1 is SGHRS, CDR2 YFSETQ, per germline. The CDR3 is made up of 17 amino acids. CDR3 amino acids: CASSLGIGPTSYNEQFF. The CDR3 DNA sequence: TGCGCCAGCAGCTTGGGGATCGGACCTACTTCCTACAATGAGCAGTTCTTC.

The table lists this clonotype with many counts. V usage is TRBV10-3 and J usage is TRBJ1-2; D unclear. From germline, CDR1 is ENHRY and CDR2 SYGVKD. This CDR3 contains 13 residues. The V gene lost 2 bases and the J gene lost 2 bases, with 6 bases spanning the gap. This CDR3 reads CAISEAGNYGYTF. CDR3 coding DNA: TGTGCCATCAGTGAGGCGGGGAACTATGGCTACACCTTC.

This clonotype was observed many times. The CDR3 region has the DNA TGTGCCAGCACCTACAATATCGGTAGGGGGGTAACCGGGGAGCTGTTTTTT. Translated, it gives CASTYNIGRGVTGELFF. The chain joins TRBV3-1 to TRBJ2-2, with D perhaps matching TRBD1 or TRBD2 (6 bases each). The germline V gene encodes CDR1 LGHDT and CDR2 YNNKEL (reference sequence). The CDR3 covers 17 residues. Trimming cost V 7 bases and J 5 bases, with 23 bases left between them.

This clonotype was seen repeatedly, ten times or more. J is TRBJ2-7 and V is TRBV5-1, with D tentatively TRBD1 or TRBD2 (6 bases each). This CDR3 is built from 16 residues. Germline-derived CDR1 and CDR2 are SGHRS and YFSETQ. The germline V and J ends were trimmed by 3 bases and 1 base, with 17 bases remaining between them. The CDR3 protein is CASSWRRGTASYEQYF. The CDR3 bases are TGCGCCAGCAGCTGGAGGAGGGGGACTGCATCCTACGAGCAGTACTTC.

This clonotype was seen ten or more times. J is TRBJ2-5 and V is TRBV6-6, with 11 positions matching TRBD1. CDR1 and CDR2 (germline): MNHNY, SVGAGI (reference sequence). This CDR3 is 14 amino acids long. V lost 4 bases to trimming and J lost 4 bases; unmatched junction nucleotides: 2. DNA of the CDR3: TGTGCCAGCAGTTTTGGGACAGGGGGAGAGACCCAGTACTTC. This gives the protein CASSFGTGGETQYF.

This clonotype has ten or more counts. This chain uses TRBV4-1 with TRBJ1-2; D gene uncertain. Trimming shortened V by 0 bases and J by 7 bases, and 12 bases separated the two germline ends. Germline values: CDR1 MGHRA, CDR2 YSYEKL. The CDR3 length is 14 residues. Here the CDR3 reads CASSQDWRKGGYTF. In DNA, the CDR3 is TGCGCCAGCAGCCAAGATTGGAGAAAGGGTGGCTACACCTTC.

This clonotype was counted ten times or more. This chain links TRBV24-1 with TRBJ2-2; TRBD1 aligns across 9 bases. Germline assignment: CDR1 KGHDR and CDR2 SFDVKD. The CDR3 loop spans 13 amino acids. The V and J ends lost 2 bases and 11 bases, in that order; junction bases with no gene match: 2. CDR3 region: CATSDWDRAELFF. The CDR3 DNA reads TGTGCCACCAGTGATTGGGACAGGGCCGAGCTGTTTTTT.

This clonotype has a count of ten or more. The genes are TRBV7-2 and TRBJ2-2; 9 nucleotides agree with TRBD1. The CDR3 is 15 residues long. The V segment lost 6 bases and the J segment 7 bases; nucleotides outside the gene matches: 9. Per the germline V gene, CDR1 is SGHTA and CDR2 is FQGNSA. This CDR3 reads CASSQNRGRGGELFF. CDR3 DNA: TGTGCCAGCAGTCAAAACAGGGGGCGAGGCGGGGAGCTGTTTTTT.

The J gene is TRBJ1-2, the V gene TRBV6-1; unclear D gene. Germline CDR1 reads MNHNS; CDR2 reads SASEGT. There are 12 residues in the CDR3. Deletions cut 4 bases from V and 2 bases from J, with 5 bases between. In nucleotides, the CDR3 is TGTGCCAGCAGTGTCCTCAACTATGGCTACACCTTC. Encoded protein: CASSVLNYGYTF.

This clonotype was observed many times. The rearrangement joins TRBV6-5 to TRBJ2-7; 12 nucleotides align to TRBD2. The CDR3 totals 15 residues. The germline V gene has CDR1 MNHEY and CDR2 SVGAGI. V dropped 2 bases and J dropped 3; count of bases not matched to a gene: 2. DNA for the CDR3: TGTGCCAGCAGTTACCCTAGCGGGAGGGGCTACGAGCAGTACTTC. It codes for CASSYPSGRGYEQYF.

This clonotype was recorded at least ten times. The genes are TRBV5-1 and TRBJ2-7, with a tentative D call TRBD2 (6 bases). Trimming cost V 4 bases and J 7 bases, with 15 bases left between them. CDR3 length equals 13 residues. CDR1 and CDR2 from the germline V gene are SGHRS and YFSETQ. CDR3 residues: CASSIGTGGEQYF. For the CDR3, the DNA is TGCGCCAGCAGCATAGGGACTGGGGGAGAGCAGTACTTC.

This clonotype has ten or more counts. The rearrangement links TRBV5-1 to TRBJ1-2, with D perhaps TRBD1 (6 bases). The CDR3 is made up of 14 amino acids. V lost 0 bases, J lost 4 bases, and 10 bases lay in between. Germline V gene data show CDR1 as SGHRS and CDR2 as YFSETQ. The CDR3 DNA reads TGCGCCAGCAGCTTGGGAGTACAGGGCTATGGCTACACCTTC. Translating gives CASSLGVQGYGYTF.

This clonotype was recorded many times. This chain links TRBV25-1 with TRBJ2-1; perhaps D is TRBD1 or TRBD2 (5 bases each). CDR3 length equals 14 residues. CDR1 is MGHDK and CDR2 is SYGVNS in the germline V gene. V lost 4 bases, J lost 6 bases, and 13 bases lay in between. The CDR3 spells CASSGEGRRNEQFF. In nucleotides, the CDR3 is TGTGCCAGCAGTGGAGAGGGGCGCCGCAATGAGCAGTTCTTC.